These 11 T cell receptor beta chains share one sample of origin, sequenced in a study of cytomegalovirus exposure and HLA in healthy donors (dated by TCRdb to 2016 to 2017). The library was produced with the immunoSEQ multiplex PCR assay. For the multiplex PCR, a mixture combining 60 forward primers for TCR Vbeta segments and 13 reverse primers for TCR Jbeta segments was used. What TCRdb holds here is the immuneACCESS table cut down to in-frame rearrangements. Part of the clones is not present; checked against another copy, under half of the missing clones reflect an unresolved V gene, and the others are unexplained. The sample's records list 150,000 to 200,000 clones. Roughly 2% of the sample is held by the ten biggest clonotypes. Sequences were obtained from PBMCs. Receptors were obtained from a man aged 25 to 40 in good health and CMV-seronegative.

V usage is TRBV9 and J usage is TRBJ2-7, with D possibly TRBD2 on 5 matching bases. The CDR3 covers 14 residues. Trimming left V 3 bases short and J 3 bases short, with 13 bases between. CDR1 is SGDLS, CDR2 YYNGEE, per germline. This chain's CDR3 is CASSAGLGDYEQYF. DNA for the CDR3: TGTGCCAGCAGCGCAGGACTCGGCGACTACGAGCAGTACTTC.

The chain combines TRBV11-3 with TRBJ2-7; D is possibly TRBD2 (7 bases). Trimming cost V 3 bases and J 5 bases, with 11 bases left between them. Germline V CDR1 and CDR2: SGHNT, YENEEA. The CDR3 is 13 residues long. CDR3 DNA sequence: TGTGCCAGCAGCTTCGCGGGGGCTGACGAGCAGTACTTC. It codes for CASSFAGADEQYF.

The genes are TRBV9 and TRBJ1-1; D is unresolved. V was clipped by 3 bases and J by 4 bases, with 10 bases between them. CDR1 is SGDLS, CDR2 YYNGEE, per germline. This CDR3 region has 13 residues. CDR3 loop: CASSASEATEAFF. In nucleotides, the CDR3 is TGTGCCAGCAGCGCTTCCGAAGCCACTGAAGCTTTCTTT.

The chain employs TRBV18 and TRBJ2-6; a weak D match, TRBD2 (7 bases). V lost 6 bases, J lost 2 bases, and 14 bases lay in between. Germline values: CDR1 KGHSH, CDR2 LQKENI. CDR3 length equals 16 residues. This CDR3 reads CASSARGGAGANVLTF. CDR3 nucleotide sequence: TGTGCCAGCTCCGCGCGCGGGGGCGCTGGGGCCAACGTCCTGACTTTC.

The V and J genes are TRBV6-5 and TRBJ1-5; D call uncertain. The CDR3 totals 13 residues. CDR1 is MNHEY, CDR2 SVGAGI, per germline. Trimming shortened V by 2 bases and J by 6 bases, and 8 bases separated the two germline ends. CDR3 sequence (DNA): TGTGCCAGCAGTTACAAATCATCTCAGCCCCAGCATTTT. Residues: CASSYKSSQPQHF.

V is TRBV20-1 and J is TRBJ2-5; maybe TRBD1 (5 bases). The germline gives CDR1 DFQATT, CDR2 SNEGSKA (reference sequence). Between the trimmed V and J ends, which lost 6 bases and 4 bases, there was a span of 9 bases. The CDR3 consists of 11 residues. CDR3 amino acids: CSARQRETQYF. In nucleotides, the CDR3 is TGCAGTGCCCGACAGCGAGAGACCCAGTACTTC.

The CDR3 bases are TGTGCCAGCAGCTTGCGGTTTACAGGGGGCAAAGTGGGGGAGCTGTTTTTT. Translated, it gives CASSLRFTGGKVGELFF. The rearrangement joins TRBV5-6 to TRBJ2-2, with 9 bases fitting TRBD1. The V segment lost 1 base and the J segment 8 bases; nucleotides outside the gene matches: 12. Germline CDR1 and CDR2: SGHDT and YYEEEE. CDR3 length equals 17 residues.

The chain recombines TRBV7-6 with TRBJ1-2; 7 bases fit TRBD1. The CDR3 consists of 14 residues. V dropped 1 base and J dropped 4; count of bases not matched to a gene: 3. Per the germline V gene, CDR1 is SGHVS and CDR2 is FNYEAQ. CDR3 loop: CASSLGGDSYGYTF. The CDR3 DNA sequence: TGTGCCAGCAGCTTAGGGGGGGACAGCTATGGCTACACCTTC.

This rearrangement joins TRBV7-9 to TRBJ1-2; D unclear. CDR1 and CDR2 from the germline V gene are SEHNR and FQNEAQ (reference sequence). The CDR3 has 15 amino acids. The germline V and J ends were trimmed by 9 bases and 5 bases, with 22 bases remaining between them. In DNA, the CDR3 is TGTGCCAGTTCCCTATTGGCAGGAGGGATGTATGGCTACACCTTC. It is translated as CASSLLAGGMYGYTF.

The CDR3 protein is CASSLQGAPSEQYF. Here the CDR3 DNA reads TGTGCCAGCAGCTTACAGGGGGCGCCCAGCGAGCAGTACTTC. The V and J genes are TRBV7-3 and TRBJ2-7, with 8 bases matching TRBD1. Trimming at V came to 2 bases and at J to 6 bases, leaving 6 bases not matched to a gene. From germline, CDR1 is SGHTA and CDR2 FQGTGA. CDR3 size: 14 residues.

V gene TRBV19 combines with J gene TRBJ2-2, with 8 bases that match TRBD2. Per germline, CDR1 LNHDA and CDR2 SQIVND (reference sequence). Germline trimming cut 6 bases from V and 7 bases from J; bases unmatched to any gene: 4. The CDR3 is made up of 13 amino acids. The CDR3 nucleotides are TGTGCCAGTAGGGGAGCGGGAGTCGGGGAGCTGTTTTTT. This translates into CASRGAGVGELFF.